The 30 T cell receptor beta chains in this list originate from one sample, sequenced in a study of brain T cells in children with intractable seizures. Assay used: immunoSEQ multiplex PCR; TCRdb lists only in-frame clones, some missing. This sample has roughly 80,000 clones; under 95% occur once, and the top ten carry roughly a quarter. The material sequenced was peripheral blood, taken at surgery. The origin of the receptors is a girl aged 2-9 years with Rasmussen encephalitis and intractable seizures.

The V call is TRBV2, the J call TRBJ1-1, with a weak D call TRBD1 (5 bases). The CDR3 spans 14 residues. The ends were cut back, 8 bases at V and 1 base at J, with 14 bases in the middle. Germline CDR1 reads SNHLY; CDR2 reads FYNNEI. The CDR3, as DNA: TGTGCCAGCTTGAAGGCGACAGCGAACACTGAAGCTTTCTTT. Its translation is CASLKATANTEAFF.

This chain uses TRBV6-1 with TRBJ2-7, with a tentative D call TRBD1 (6 bases). The germline CDR1 and CDR2 sequences are MNHNS and SASEGT. V lost 2 bases and J lost 4, with 12 bases in between. The CDR3 totals 14 residues. The CDR3 here is CASSEMTQGYEQYF. In DNA, the CDR3 is TGTGCCAGCAGTGAAATGACACAGGGTTACGAGCAGTACTTC.

The CDR3 reads CASSGGLAGTSTDTQYF. The CDR3 DNA follows: TGTGCCAGCAGCGGGGGACTAGCGGGTACTAGCACAGATACGCAGTATTTT. The rearrangement links TRBV5-4 to TRBJ2-3; TRBD2 aligns across 12 bases. The V gene end was trimmed by 4 bases and the J gene end by 0 bases; junction bases not matched to a gene: 6. CDR3 length equals 17 residues. The germline V gene encodes CDR1 SGHNT and CDR2 YYREEE (reference sequence).

J is TRBJ2-7 and V is TRBV6-5; 7 bases fit TRBD1. Trimming cost V 6 bases and J 3 bases; bases outside gene matches: 8. CDR3 length: 14 residues. Germline V gives CDR1 MNHEY, CDR2 SVGAGI. In DNA form, the CDR3 reads TGTGCCAGCAGCGGGATGGACAGGTTCTACGAGCAGTACTTC. Translated, it gives CASSGMDRFYEQYF.

The rearrangement uses TRBV27 and TRBJ2-7; TRBD1 aligns across 8 bases. The trim removed 2 bases at V and 2 bases at J, leaving 8 bases unmatched. The germline gives CDR1 MNHEY, CDR2 SMNVEV (reference sequence). There are 16 residues in the CDR3. CDR3 bases: TGTGCCAGCAGTTTAATCTGGGACAGGTATCCCTACGAGCAGTACTTC. This encodes CASSLIWDRYPYEQYF.

The chain carries TRBV28 and TRBJ2-3; D is undetermined. CDR1 and CDR2 from the germline V gene are MDHEN and SYDVKM. The V end lost 5 bases, the J end lost 6 bases, and 9 bases lay between the germline ends. The CDR3 has 12 amino acids. The CDR3: CASSLRWDTQYF. CDR3 in DNA: TGTGCCAGCAGTCTCCGGTGGGATACGCAGTATTTT.

As concerns this clone: This sample includes further DNA sequences coding for the same CDR3. This rearrangement joins TRBV5-1 to TRBJ2-1; D may be TRBD2 (6 bases). Trimming stripped 4 bases from V and 3 bases from J, with 11 bases between. Germline V gives CDR1 SGHRS, CDR2 YFSETQ. The CDR3 runs to 14 residues. CDR3 in amino acids: CASSLGGDYNEQFF. The CDR3 nucleotides are TGCGCCAGCAGCCTCGGAGGGGACTACAATGAGCAGTTCTTC.

Here the CDR3 DNA reads TGTGCCAGCAGTCTAGGACACCAACTCTCTGGAAACACCATATATTTT. Its protein product is CASSLGHQLSGNTIYF. The chain recombines TRBV28 with TRBJ1-3; tentative D call: TRBD1 (5 bases). The CDR3 consists of 16 residues. V was cut by 5 bases and J by 0 bases, with 14 bases left in between. Looked up from germline, CDR1 is MDHEN and CDR2 is SYDVKM.

This chain joins TRBV7-9 and TRBJ1-1, with D possibly being TRBD1 (6 bases). This CDR3 spans 15 amino acids. Looked up from germline, CDR1 is SEHNR and CDR2 is FQNEAQ (reference sequence). Deletions cut 5 bases from V and 6 bases from J, with 19 bases between. The CDR3 loop is CASSPLKGGDPEAFF. CDR3 sequence (DNA): TGTGCCAGCAGCCCCCTCAAGGGGGGAGATCCTGAAGCTTTCTTT.

The chain links TRBV27 to TRBJ1-6; weak D call: TRBD1 (5 bases). V lost 6 bases, J lost 8 bases, and 14 bases lay in between. Germline values: CDR1 MNHEY, CDR2 SMNVEV (reference sequence). This CDR3 is 14 amino acids long. CDR3 coding DNA: TGTGCCAGCAGATCCGGGACGGAATATTCACCCCTCCACTTT. Translation: CASRSGTEYSPLHF.

This clone was found a few times. V and J are TRBV28 and TRBJ1-1; TRBD1 agrees at 9 bases. Germline V lookup: CDR1 MDHEN, CDR2 SYDVKM. This CDR3 region has 13 residues. V gave up 5 bases and J gave up 7 bases; unmatched junction bases: 5. The CDR3 sequence: CASSHRGQIEAFF. The CDR3 DNA follows: TGTGCCAGCAGTCACAGGGGGCAAATTGAAGCTTTCTTT.

V gene TRBV5-6 combines with J gene TRBJ1-4, with D possibly being TRBD1 (6 bases). CDR1 SGHDT and CDR2 YYEEEE come from the germline V gene. This CDR3 has 15 residues. Between the trimmed V and J ends, which lost 0 bases and 5 bases, there was a span of 11 bases. DNA of the CDR3: TGTGCCAGCAGCTTGGCCAGAGGGGGAAATGAAAAACTGTTTTTT. Translation gives CASSLARGGNEKLFF. Drawing the rest from reference TRBV5-6 and TRBJ1-4, the complete variable domain is DAGVTQSPTHLIKTRGQQVTLRCSPKSGHDTVSWYQQALGQGPQFIFQYYEEEERQRGNFPDRFSGHQFPNYSSELNVNALLLGDSALYLCASSLARGGNEKLFFGSGTQLSVL.

The chain joins TRBV6-5 to TRBJ1-1, with 11 bases that match TRBD1. Unmatched junction bases numbered 12, after V lost 8 bases and J lost 7 bases. The germline gives CDR1 MNHEY, CDR2 SVGAGI. The CDR3 runs to 15 residues. The CDR3 loop is CASPKADRGQNEAFF. The CDR3 DNA is TGTGCCAGCCCCAAGGCGGACAGGGGGCAGAATGAAGCTTTCTTT.

The chain employs TRBV30 and TRBJ1-1; unclear D gene. Germline CDR1 GTSNPN, CDR2 SVGIG (reference sequence). V dropped 0 bases and J dropped 0 bases, with 8 bases sitting between them. This CDR3 has 14 amino acids. CDR3 loop: CAWSVSALNTEAFF. The CDR3 DNA reads as TGTGCCTGGAGTGTATCCGCCCTGAACACTGAAGCTTTCTTT.

This clone has just one count. The rearrangement uses TRBV27 and TRBJ2-3; no reliable D call. Deletions cut 6 bases from V and 5 bases from J, with 12 bases between. CDR1 and CDR2 (germline): MNHEY, SMNVEV (reference sequence). The CDR3 spans 13 residues. The CDR3 coding sequence is TGTGCCAGCAGGACGCTGGATGGAGATACGCAGTATTTT. Its translation: CASRTLDGDTQYF.

The chain couples TRBV2 to TRBJ2-2; either TRBD1 or TRBD2 may fit D (5 bases each). Germline CDR1 reads SNHLY; CDR2 reads FYNNEI. V lost 5 bases and J 6 bases, leaving 19 bases between the germline ends. This CDR3 contains 16 residues. The CDR3 region is CASSQTVGTGAGELFF. CDR3 nucleotide sequence: TGTGCCAGCAGTCAGACCGTAGGGACCGGGGCCGGGGAGCTGTTTTTT.

This clone turned up a few times. The gene calls are TRBV19 and TRBJ2-2, with no clear D. Trimming shortened V by 5 bases and J by 7 bases, and 8 bases separated the two germline ends. This CDR3 is 12 amino acids long. CDR1 and CDR2 (germline): LNHDA, SQIVND (reference sequence). CDR3 nucleotide sequence: TGTGCCAGTAGTTTATTAGTCGGGGAGCTGTTTTTT. This translates into CASSLLVGELFF.

The genes are TRBV27 and TRBJ1-1; the match to TRBD1 covers 8 bases. V gave up 5 bases and J gave up 4 bases; unmatched junction bases: 3. Germline loops: CDR1 MNHEY, CDR2 SMNVEV (reference sequence). This CDR3 has 13 residues. The CDR3 loop reads CASSPTGGTEAFF. The DNA for the CDR3 is TGTGCCAGCAGTCCCACAGGGGGCACTGAAGCTTTCTTT.

V gene TRBV9 combines with J gene TRBJ2-2; tentative D call: TRBD1 (6 bases). Germline V gives CDR1 SGDLS, CDR2 YYNGEE. The length of the CDR3 is 15 residues. V lost 2 bases and J 5 bases, leaving 13 bases between the germline ends. The chain's CDR3 is CASSVYRDGTGELFF. CDR3 bases: TGTGCCAGCAGCGTTTACAGGGACGGTACCGGGGAGCTGTTTTTT.

This chain connects TRBV2 to TRBJ1-4; D is unclear. Trimming left V 6 bases short and J 3 bases short, with 17 bases between. From germline, CDR1 is SNHLY and CDR2 FYNNEI. The CDR3 runs 16 residues. CDR3 protein: CASRPGFGGPNEKLFF. DNA for the CDR3: TGTGCCAGCAGGCCTGGGTTTGGAGGGCCTAATGAAAAACTGTTTTTT. Looking up the rest from reference TRBV2 and TRBJ1-4 gives the full variable domain: EPEVTQTPSHQVTQMGQEVILRCVPISNHLYFYWYRQILGQKVEFLVSFYNNEISEKSEIFDDQFSVERPDGSNFTLKIRSTKLEDSAMYFCASRPGFGGPNEKLFFGSGTQLSVL.

The rearrangement links TRBV6-5 to TRBJ1-6; 8 bases align to TRBD1. CDR1 and CDR2 (germline): MNHEY, SVGAGI. The J segment lost 9 bases and the V segment lost 11 bases, leaving 12 bases of the junction unmatched. The CDR3 extends over 14 amino acids. CDR3 DNA sequence: TGTGCCGTCACCGGACAGGGAAGCGGTTCACCCCTCCACTTT. Amino acid sequence: CAVTGQGSGSPLHF.

This chain joins TRBV12-3 or TRBV12-4 and TRBJ1-1; D uncertain. Trimming left V 3 bases short and J 4 bases short, with 9 bases between. CDR3 length: 13 amino acids. CDR3 amino acids: CASSFSEGTEAFF. As DNA, the CDR3 is TGTGCCAGCAGTTTCAGTGAGGGCACTGAAGCTTTCTTT.

Only one count was recorded for this clone. The rearrangement joins TRBV5-1 to TRBJ1-2, with unresolved D. The CDR3 length is 13 residues. Per the germline V gene, CDR1 is SGHRS and CDR2 is YFSETQ. Trimming shortened V by 2 bases and J by 4 bases, and 9 bases separated the two germline ends. CDR3 nucleotides: TGCGCCAGCAGCTTAGAAGGGATCTATGGCTACACCTTC. The encoded protein is CASSLEGIYGYTF. Variable domain in full (rest from reference TRBV5-1 and TRBJ1-2): KAGVTQTPRYLIKTRGQQVTLSCSPISGHRSVSWYQQTPGQGLQFLFEYFSETQRNKGNFPGRFSGRQFSNSRSEMNVSTLELGDSALYLCASSLEGIYGYTFGSGTRLTVV.

The CDR3 loop is CASSFGPYEQYF. CDR3 in DNA: TGTGCCAGCAGCTTCGGCCCCTACGAGCAGTACTTC. The chain is built from TRBV5-6 and TRBJ2-7, with D unclear. The V gene's germline CDR1 is SGHDT and CDR2 YYEEEE. Deletions cut 2 bases from V and 2 bases from J, with 5 bases between. The CDR3 totals 12 residues.

The V gene is TRBV6-5, the J gene TRBJ1-5, with D possibly matching TRBD1 (5 bases). The CDR3 is 15 residues long. The germline V gene encodes CDR1 MNHEY and CDR2 SVGAGI. The ends were cut back, 4 bases at V and 6 bases at J, with 16 bases in the middle. Here the CDR3 reads CASSSPAGQIQPQHF. CDR3 in DNA: TGTGCCAGCAGTTCACCCGCAGGGCAAATTCAGCCCCAGCATTTT.

This clone was seen a handful of times. The gene calls are TRBV4-1 and TRBJ2-7; tentative D call: TRBD2 (5 bases). There are 15 residues in the CDR3. Germline CDR1 reads MGHRA; CDR2 reads YSYEKL. V was clipped by 0 bases and J by 2 bases, with 11 bases between them. CDR3 DNA sequence: TGCGCCAGCAGCCAAGAGCCTAGCTCGGCCTACGAGCAGTACTTC. This translates into CASSQEPSSAYEQYF.

This clone was seen once. The chain employs TRBV3-1 (or the pseudogene TRBV3-2) and TRBJ2-3; the D is unclear. The CDR3 spans 15 residues. Trimming left V 1 base short and J 2 bases short, with 10 bases between. Germline CDR1 reads LGHDT; CDR2 reads YNNKEL (reference sequence). The CDR3 protein is CASSQVGSLTDTQYF. The CDR3, as DNA: TGTGCCAGCAGCCAAGTAGGTTCCCTCACAGATACGCAGTATTTT.

The rearrangement joins TRBV4-1 to TRBJ1-3, with a weak D call TRBD1 (5 bases). Trimming stripped 4 bases from V and 2 bases from J, with 15 bases between. CDR3 size: 16 residues. Germline CDR1 and CDR2: MGHRA and YSYEKL. The CDR3 region is CASSRTREEAGNTIYF. The CDR3 region has the DNA TGCGCCAGCAGCCGGACAAGGGAGGAGGCTGGAAACACCATATATTTT.

This rearrangement joins TRBV14 to TRBJ1-6, with no clear D. Germline CDR1 and CDR2: SGHDN and FVKESK. Trimming pared 0 bases from V and 10 bases from J, leaving 7 bases between. The CDR3 is made up of 13 amino acids. The CDR3, as DNA: TGTGCCAGCAGCCAAGACCTTCAATCACCCCTCCACTTT. Protein sequence: CASSQDLQSPLHF. Looking up the rest from reference TRBV14 and TRBJ1-6 gives the full variable domain: EAGVTQFPSHSVIEKGQTVTLRCDPISGHDNLYWYRRVMGKEIKFLLHFVKESKQDESGMPNNRFLAERTGGTYSTLKVQPAELEDSGVYFCASSQDLQSPLHFGNGTRLTVT.

This clone was seen once. V usage is TRBV10-1 and J usage is TRBJ2-1; 10 positions agree with TRBD2. The CDR3 runs 16 residues. J gave up 7 bases and V 3 bases, and 9 bases lay outside the gene matches. Per germline, CDR1 WNHNN and CDR2 SYGVQD (reference sequence). The CDR3 loop reads CASSEVKRGGRNEQFF. CDR3 nucleotide sequence: TGCGCCAGCAGTGAAGTGAAGCGGGGGGGCAGAAATGAGCAGTTCTTC.